This T cell receptor beta chain was observed in a study of CD8+ T cells in alopecia areata. Overall study context: Patients in the treated group were given tofacitinib by mouth, 5 to 10 mg twice a day. Points from the study as a whole: Lesional scalp, especially alopecia totalis/universalis, showed higher clonality than normal scalp.

Treatment specified: oral pan-JAK inhibitor, 5-10 mg twice daily. Peripheral blood, together with lesional scalp punch biopsies, was collected from alopecia areata patients. Investigators sorted PBMCs to obtain both CD4+ and CD8+ T cells. Reverse transcribed after extraction, RNA yielded cDNA as the sequencing template. Produced via immunoSEQ multiplex PCR; TCRdb's table is partial and in-frame only. The data hold around 200,000 clones, with around three fifths observed a single time. In the case of this clone: The antigen is not known.

Trimming took 5 bases from V and 6 from J, leaving 13 bases between them. The CDR3 runs to 14 residues. Germline-derived CDR1 and CDR2 are SEHNR and FQNEAQ (reference sequence). The sequence was obtained from a human donor with alopecia areata. The sequencing here drew on CD8+ T cells sorted from blood, taken at week 24, from a patient treated with tofacitinib. The chain has TRBV7-9 and TRBJ2-2; D not resolved. CDR3 residues: CASSPTTTAGELFF. CDR3 nucleotide sequence: TGTGCCAGCAGCCCTACTACGACCGCCGGGGAGCTGTTTTTT.